Given below is one T cell receptor beta chain in context. Germline V lookup: CDR1 SGHTA, CDR2 FQGNSA. Trimming pared 1 base from V and 7 bases from J, leaving 15 bases between. The CDR3 length is 15 residues. The entry originates in a study of blood T cell repertoires in COVID-19. At the level of the study: The United States, Italy and Spain were the sources of the acute and convalescent COVID-19 samples. Nucleic acid was either cDNA or gDNA, and it came from T cells, B-cell-depleted T cells, or PBMCs.

In the original processing: Estimated nucleated cell counts came from reference gene primer amplification. The assay was immunoSEQ multiplex PCR, and TCRdb's table has in-frame clones only and misses some. V, J and clone size are taken as reported in that table, and D and trimming were inferred from the DNA itself. The sample consists of approximately 74,000 clones, roughly 79% of them appearing once. Sequenced input: peripheral blood. The origin of this receptor is a man in his sixties with acute or convalescent COVID-19. The rearrangement links TRBV7-2 to TRBJ2-3; a possible D gene is TRBD2 (6 bases). CDR3 bases: TGTGCCAGCAGCTTAGGGAGGGGAAGGTTACATACGCAGTATTTT. This gives the protein CASSLGRGRLHTQYF. The complete variable domain, with remaining parts taken from reference TRBV7-2 and TRBJ2-3, reads GAGVSQSPSNKVTEKGKDVELRCDPISGHTALYWYRQSLGQGLEFLIYFQGNSAPDKSGLPSDRFSAERTGGSVSTLTIQRTQQEDSAVYLCASSLGRGRLHTQYFGPGTRLTVL.